The following is a T cell receptor (beta chain) sequence with its context. The sample holds a few counts of this clone. Its recognized antigen is unknown. It has no much larger one-base neighbor in the sample; base qualities were not kept. These data belong to a study of metastatic and nonmetastatic thyroid tumors (dated by TCRdb to 2020 to 2021). Context from the whole study: The researchers compared repertoires between peripheral blood samples and tumor or nodule tissue samples from patients with malignant or benign thyroid disease.

No patient had received any treatment before thyroid surgery. Patient clinical samples collected from about 2011 to 2018 were retrospectively analysed using T-cell receptor beta sequencing. Receptor amplification or capture employed PCR. The sequencer was an Illumina HiSeq 4000. The TCR beta-chain CDR3 region of each patient was profiled by high-throughput sequencing. The paper's processing steps were these. CDR3 differences across clinicopathological groups were used to build a classifier for discriminating distant-metastatic papillary thyroid cancer patients. The Shannon index was used to measure repertoire diversity, and the Morisita-Horn index was used to measure how similar tumor and blood repertoires were. Through fastp at Q25 and MiXCR, TCRdb rebuilt clones from the public reads, retaining in-frame beta chains. The V and J calls were not made by the authors but by TCRdb's processing. For this sample the table gives over 45,000 clones, of which more than 20% were detected only once. Over 3% of the sample comes from the top ten.

The germline V gene encodes CDR1 MNHEY and CDR2 SMNVEV (reference sequence). Cut back by 5 bases and 0 bases, the V and J ends lie 14 bases apart. Including the terminal cysteine and phenylalanine, the CDR3 comprises 15 residues. Only the CDR3 DNA is retained, 45 bases long and in frame from the first base. Broader findings and caveats from the paper: TCR beta diversity was reported as significantly higher in malignant tumors than in benign nodules, in both blood and tumor samples.

This chain joins TRBV27 to TRBJ2-7, with TRBD2 tentatively as D gene (6 bases match). The sequence came from a male donor with papillary thyroid cancer or a benign thyroid nodule (not recorded which). Some clones in this sample may be carry-over from other donors' samples. Sequencing was done on a sample of blood. CDR3 loop: CASSPGDASSYEQYF. Read as DNA, the sequence is TGTGCCAGCAGTCCGGGGGACGCCTCCTCCTACGAGCAGTACTTC.